Below are 3 T cell receptor beta chains sequenced from a single sample in a study of Graves' ophthalmopathy and Graves' hyperthyroidism. RNA transcripts yielded amplified TCR beta CDR3 regions. RT-PCR was first run with HTBI primers, then multiplex PCR in a second round. TCRdb re-called the multiplex PCR reads with MiXCR, one entry per CDR3 protein. The data contain about 1.2 million distinct CDR3 sequences, 35% to 45% of them singletons. Sequencing was done on a sample of peripheral blood or thyroid tissue (not recorded which). These receptors came from an adult man with Graves' hyperthyroidism.

This clonotype has at least ten counts. The chain recombines TRBV19 with TRBJ2-5; D is undetermined. The CDR3 loop spans 15 amino acids. Germline CDR1 is LNHDA and CDR2 is SQIVND (reference sequence). With 1 base removed from V and 0 bases from J, the gap between germline ends came to 9 bases. CDR3 nucleotide sequence: TGTGCCAGTAGTATAGGGCCTGCGGACCAAGAGACCCAGTACTTC. Protein sequence: CASSIGPADQETQYF. Full variable domain (rest looked up from reference TRBV19 and TRBJ2-5): DGGITQSPKYLFRKEGQNVTLSCEQNLNHDAMYWYRQDPGQGLRLIYYSQIVNDFQKGDIAEGYSVSREKKESFPLTVTSAQKNPTAFYLCASSIGPADQETQYFGPGTRLLVL.

This clonotype was detected many times. The chain has TRBV7-9 and TRBJ1-6, with unresolved D. The V gene's germline CDR1 is SEHNR and CDR2 FQNEAQ (reference sequence). V was clipped by 5 bases and J by 7 bases, with 12 bases between them. The CDR3 has 14 amino acids. Here the CDR3 reads CASSSDGWNSPLHF. CDR3 in DNA: TGTGCCAGCAGCAGCGACGGGTGGAATTCACCCCTCCACTTT.

On this clonotype itself: Germline and junction disagree at one end, which may indicate a read error. The chain combines TRBV24-1 with TRBJ1-5, with D possibly TRBD1 on 6 matching bases. Germline loops: CDR1 KGHDR, CDR2 SFDVKD. CDR3 size: 14 residues. The CDR3: CASSDGRDTQPQHF. As DNA, the CDR3 is TGTGCCAGCAGTGACGGCCGGGACACTCAGCCCCAGCATTTT.